This T cell receptor beta chain was found in a study of blood T cell repertoires in COVID-19. Study-wide background: From the United States, Italy and Spain came samples of acute and convalescent COVID-19. T cells, B-cell-depleted T cells, or PBMCs supplied cDNA or gDNA.

The CDR3 has 15 amino acids. Germline V CDR1 and CDR2: ENHRY, SYGVKD. V lost 4 bases, J lost 10 bases, and 22 bases lay in between. Under the authors' procedure: Amplification with reference gene primers provided the estimates of nucleated cell counts. Profiling relied on immunoSEQ multiplex PCR, and the TCRdb table lists in-frame clones only, not all of them. The V and J calls and clone size come from that table; D and trimming were worked out from the DNA. This table holds approximately 46,000 clones, roughly 85% found once. This TCR was sampled from a woman between 65 and 79 years old in a cohort sampled during active COVID-19. This chain connects TRBV10-3 to TRBJ1-1, with a weak D call TRBD1 (6 bases). Specimen: peripheral blood. The DNA of the CDR3 is TGTGCCATCAGTGCATCGGAACAGGGAAGAATCCCAGCTTTCTTT. This translates into CAISASEQGRIPAFF.